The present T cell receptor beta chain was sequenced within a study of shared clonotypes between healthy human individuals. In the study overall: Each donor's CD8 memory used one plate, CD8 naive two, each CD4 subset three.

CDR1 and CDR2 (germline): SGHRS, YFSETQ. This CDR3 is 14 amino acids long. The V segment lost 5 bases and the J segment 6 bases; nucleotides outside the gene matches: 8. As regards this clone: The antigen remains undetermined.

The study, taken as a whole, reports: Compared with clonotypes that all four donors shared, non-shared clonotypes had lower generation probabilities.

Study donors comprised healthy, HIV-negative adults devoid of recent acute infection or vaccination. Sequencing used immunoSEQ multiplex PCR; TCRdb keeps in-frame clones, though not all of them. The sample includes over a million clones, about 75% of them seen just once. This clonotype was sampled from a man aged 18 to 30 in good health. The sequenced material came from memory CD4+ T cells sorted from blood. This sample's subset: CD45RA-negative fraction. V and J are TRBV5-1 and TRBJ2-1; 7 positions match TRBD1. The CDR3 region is CASRLGTDSNEQFF. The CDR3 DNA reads TGCGCCAGCAGACTGGGGACAGACTCCAATGAGCAGTTCTTC.